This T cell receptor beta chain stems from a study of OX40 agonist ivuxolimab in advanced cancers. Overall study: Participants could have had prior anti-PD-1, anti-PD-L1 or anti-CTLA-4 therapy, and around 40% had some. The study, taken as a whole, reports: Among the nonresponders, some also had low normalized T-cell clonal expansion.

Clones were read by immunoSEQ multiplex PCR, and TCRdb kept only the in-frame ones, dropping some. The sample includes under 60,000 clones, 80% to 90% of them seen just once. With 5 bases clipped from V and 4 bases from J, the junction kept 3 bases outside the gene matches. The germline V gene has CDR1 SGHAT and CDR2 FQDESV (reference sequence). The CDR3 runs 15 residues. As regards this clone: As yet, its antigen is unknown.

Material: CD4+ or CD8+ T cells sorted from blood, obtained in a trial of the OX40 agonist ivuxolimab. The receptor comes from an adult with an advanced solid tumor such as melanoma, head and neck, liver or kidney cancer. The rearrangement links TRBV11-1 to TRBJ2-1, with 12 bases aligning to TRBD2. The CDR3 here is CASSLGLAGYNEQFF. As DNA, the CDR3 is TGTGCCAGCAGCCTCGGACTAGCGGGATACAATGAGCAGTTCTTC.